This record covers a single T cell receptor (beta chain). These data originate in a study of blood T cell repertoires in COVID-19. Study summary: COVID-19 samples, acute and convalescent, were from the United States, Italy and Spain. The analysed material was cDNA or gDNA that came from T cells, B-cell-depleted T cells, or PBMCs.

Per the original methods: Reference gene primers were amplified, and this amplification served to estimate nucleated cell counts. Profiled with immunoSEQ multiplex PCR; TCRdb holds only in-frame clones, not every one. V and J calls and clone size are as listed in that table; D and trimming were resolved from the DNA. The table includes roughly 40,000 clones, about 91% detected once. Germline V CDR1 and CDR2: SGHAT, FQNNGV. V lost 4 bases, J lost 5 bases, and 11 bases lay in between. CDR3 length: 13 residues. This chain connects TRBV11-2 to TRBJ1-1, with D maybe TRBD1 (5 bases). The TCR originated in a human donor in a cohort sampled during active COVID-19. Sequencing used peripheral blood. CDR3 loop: CASSWGEATEAFF. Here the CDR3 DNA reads TGTGCCAGCAGCTGGGGGGAGGCAACTGAAGCTTTCTTT.